The 10 T cell receptor beta chains below come from one sample, sequenced in a study of OX40 agonist ivuxolimab in advanced cancers. The method was immunoSEQ multiplex PCR; TCRdb's version includes in-frame clones alone and lacks a portion of them. The sample has about 80,000 clones; around 86% are singletons. Material: CD4+ or CD8+ T cells sorted from blood, obtained in a trial of the OX40 agonist ivuxolimab. All receptors come from an adult with an advanced solid tumor such as melanoma, head and neck, liver or kidney cancer.

The V and J genes are TRBV23-1 and TRBJ2-7; D unclear. TRBV23-1 is reported as an ORF; its role is uncertain. Deletions cut 4 bases from V and 1 base from J, with 20 bases between. The CDR3 runs 17 residues. CDR3 region: CASSPQTGSPPSYEQYF. CDR3 sequence (DNA): TGCGCCAGCAGTCCCCAGACCGGGTCCCCCCCATCCTACGAGCAGTACTTC.

The CDR3 nucleotides read TGTGCCAGCAGTTTACGACAGGGCTTGGCCCGAACGAAGAACACCGGGGAGCTGTTTTTT. Protein sequence: CASSLRQGLARTKNTGELFF. The gene calls are TRBV27 and TRBJ2-2, with 7 bases fitting TRBD1. This CDR3 has 20 amino acids. Germline CDR1 MNHEY, CDR2 SMNVEV (reference sequence). Trimming took 2 bases from V and 1 from J; bases not matched to a gene: 16.

This clone was counted once. V usage is TRBV5-1 and J usage is TRBJ2-1; D remains ambiguous. Trimming removed 4 bases from V and 1 base from J, with 9 bases in between. Per the germline V gene, CDR1 is SGHRS and CDR2 is YFSETQ. The CDR3 has 14 residues. CDR3 nucleotide sequence: TGCGCCAGCAGCGGGATAGTATCCTACAATGAGCAGTTCTTC. Translated: CASSGIVSYNEQFF. The full variable domain, completed using reference TRBV5-1 and TRBJ2-1, is KAGVTQTPRYLIKTRGQQVTLSCSPISGHRSVSWYQQTPGQGLQFLFEYFSETQRNKGNFPGRFSGRQFSNSRSEMNVSTLELGDSALYLCASSGIVSYNEQFFGPGTRLTVL.

J is TRBJ1-2 and V is TRBV5-1, with D unresolved. CDR3 size: 13 residues. Trimming stripped 2 bases from V and 4 bases from J, with 9 bases between. In germline, CDR1 is SGHRS, CDR2 YFSETQ. The CDR3 DNA reads as TGCGCCAGCAGCTTAACAGCCTCCTATGGCTACACCTTC. Amino acids: CASSLTASYGYTF.

V usage is TRBV7-8 and J usage is TRBJ2-1; TRBD2 aligns across 11 bases. CDR1 SGHVS and CDR2 FQNEAQ come from the germline V gene. With 5 bases clipped from V and 4 bases from J, the junction kept 4 bases outside the gene matches. The CDR3 is made up of 15 amino acids. The CDR3 sequence is CASSQLAGGYNEQFF. As DNA, the CDR3 is TGTGCCAGCAGCCAGCTAGCGGGAGGTTACAATGAGCAGTTCTTC.

This chain links TRBV5-1 with TRBJ2-5; 7 nucleotides match TRBD1. Germline V gives CDR1 SGHRS, CDR2 YFSETQ. The CDR3 spans 15 residues. J lost 2 bases, V lost 3 bases, and 7 bases had no gene match. The CDR3, as DNA: TGCGCCAGCAGCTCACGACCGGGACAGCAAGAGACCCAGTACTTC. Translation gives CASSSRPGQQETQYF.

The rearrangement links TRBV27 to TRBJ2-1; 13 nucleotides align to TRBD2. Losses at the gene ends were 9 bases for V and 0 bases for J; bases not matched to a gene: 17. CDR3 size: 20 residues. The V gene's germline CDR1 is MNHEY and CDR2 SMNVEV (reference sequence). CDR3 bases: TGTGCCAGTAAGCCTCGGACTAGCGGGAGTTCAAAGAGCTCCTACAATGAGCAGTTCTTC. It specifies CASKPRTSGSSKSSYNEQFF.

The genes are TRBV10-3 and TRBJ1-1, with 9 bases lining up with TRBD1. J lost 2 bases, V lost 6 bases, and 4 bases had no gene match. The germline V gene has CDR1 ENHRY and CDR2 SYGVKD. The CDR3 runs 14 residues. CDR3 loop: CAIRPGQGNTEAFF. The DNA for the CDR3 is TGTGCCATCAGACCGGGACAGGGTAACACTGAAGCTTTCTTT.

To note about this clone: Other DNA sequences in the same sample also yield this CDR3. J is TRBJ2-7 and V is TRBV4-1, with D unresolved. This CDR3 comprises 13 residues. Germline V lookup: CDR1 MGHRA, CDR2 YSYEKL. V was clipped by 3 bases and J by 13 bases, with 19 bases between them. The CDR3 protein is CASSQDRGAERYF. The CDR3, as DNA: TGCGCCAGCAGCCAGGATCGCGGCGCCGAGCGATACTTC.

V usage is TRBV21-1 and J usage is TRBJ2-7; the listed D gene, TRBD1, was not tested against the DNA. TRBV21-1 is marked as a pseudogene. The CDR3 contains 19 residues. The CDR3 sequence: CASSKECPSEGQATYEQYF. CDR3 DNA: TGTGCCAGCAGCAAGGAATGTCCGTCGGAGGGACAGGCAACCTACGAGCAGTACTTC.